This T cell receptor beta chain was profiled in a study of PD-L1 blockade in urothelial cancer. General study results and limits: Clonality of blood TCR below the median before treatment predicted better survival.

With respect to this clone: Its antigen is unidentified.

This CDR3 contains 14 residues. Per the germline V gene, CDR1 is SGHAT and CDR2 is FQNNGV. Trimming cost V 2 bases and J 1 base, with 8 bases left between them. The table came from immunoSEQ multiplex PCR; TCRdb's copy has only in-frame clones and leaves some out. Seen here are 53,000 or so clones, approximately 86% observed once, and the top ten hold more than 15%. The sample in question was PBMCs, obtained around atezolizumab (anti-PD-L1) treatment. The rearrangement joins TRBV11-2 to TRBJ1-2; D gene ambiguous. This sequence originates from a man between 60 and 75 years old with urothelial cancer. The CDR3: CASSLSGSNYGYTF. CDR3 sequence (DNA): TGTGCCAGCAGCTTATCAGGCAGTAACTATGGCTACACCTTC.